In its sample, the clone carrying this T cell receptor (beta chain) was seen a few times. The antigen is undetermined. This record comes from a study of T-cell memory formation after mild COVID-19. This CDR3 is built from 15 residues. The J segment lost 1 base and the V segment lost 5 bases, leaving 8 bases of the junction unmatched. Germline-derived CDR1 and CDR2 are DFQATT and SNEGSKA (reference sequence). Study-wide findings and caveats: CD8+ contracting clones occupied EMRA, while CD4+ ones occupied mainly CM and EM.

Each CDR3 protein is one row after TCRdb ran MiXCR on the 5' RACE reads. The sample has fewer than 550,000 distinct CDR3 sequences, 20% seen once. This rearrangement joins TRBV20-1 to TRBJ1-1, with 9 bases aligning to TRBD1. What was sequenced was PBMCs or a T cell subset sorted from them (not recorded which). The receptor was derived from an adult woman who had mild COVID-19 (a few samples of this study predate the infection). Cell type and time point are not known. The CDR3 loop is CSAPNGQGTNTEAFF. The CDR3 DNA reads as TGCAGTGCTCCAAACGGACAGGGGACGAACACTGAAGCTTTCTTT.